One sample yielded the 31 T cell receptor beta chains listed below, sequenced in a study of technical replicates of blood from a handful of donors. The protocol was immunoSEQ multiplex PCR, while the TCRdb copy is restricted to in-frame clones and leaves out a portion. The profile shows about 83,000 clones, about 91% of them singletons. Sequencing was carried out using T cells isolated from PBMCs. These receptors were obtained from a human donor in good health.

CDR3 bases: TGTGCCAGCAGTTCCCTCCGGACTAGCGCAACTACGGAGCAGTACTTC. Translating gives CASSSLRTSATTEQYF. This chain uses TRBV27 with TRBJ2-7; 9 nucleotides match TRBD2. The J segment lost 7 bases and the V segment lost 4 bases, leaving 14 bases of the junction unmatched. Germline loops: CDR1 MNHEY, CDR2 SMNVEV (reference sequence). The CDR3 extends over 16 amino acids.

V is TRBV15 and J is TRBJ2-2; 11 nucleotides line up with TRBD1. The length of the CDR3 is 15 residues. Germline V lookup: CDR1 LNHNV, CDR2 YYDKDF (reference sequence). V lost 4 bases, J lost 6 bases, and 4 bases stayed unmatched. The CDR3 region has the DNA TGTGCCACCAGCACCGGGACAGGGGGTTCCGGGGAGCTGTTTTTT. It specifies CATSTGTGGSGELFF.

The table lists this clone with a few counts. The V gene is TRBV5-4, the J gene TRBJ1-1; D possibly corresponds to TRBD1 (5 bases). The CDR3 loop spans 13 amino acids. The germline V gene encodes CDR1 SGHNT and CDR2 YYREEE (reference sequence). V was cut by 4 bases and J by 8 bases, with 15 bases left in between. CDR3 nucleotide sequence: TGTGCCAGCAGCCCGAAGGGCGGACAAGAAGCTTTCTTT. Translated, it gives CASSPKGGQEAFF. Complete variable domain (other parts from reference TRBV5-4 and TRBJ1-1): ETGVTQSPTHLIKTRGQQVTLRCSSQSGHNTVSWYQQALGQGPQFIFQYYREEENGRGNFPPRFSGLQFPNYSSELNVNALELDDSALYLCASSPKGGQEAFFGQGTRLTVV.

The V call is TRBV5-1, the J call TRBJ2-5; D not resolved. The CDR3 has 11 amino acids. Deletions cut 6 bases from V and 5 bases from J, with 8 bases between. Per the germline V gene, CDR1 is SGHRS and CDR2 is YFSETQ. CDR3 loop: CASTAAETQYF. In DNA form, the CDR3 reads TGCGCCAGCACGGCGGCGGAGACCCAGTACTTC.

V usage is TRBV9 and J usage is TRBJ2-3, with 7 nucleotides matching TRBD1. Germline assignment: CDR1 SGDLS and CDR2 YYNGEE. V shed 0 bases, J shed 2 bases, and the junction held 12 bases outside the gene matches. The CDR3 has 18 residues. The CDR3 DNA follows: TGTGCCAGCAGCGTAGCTACGCCCACTAGGGGGCCCACAGATACGCAGTATTTT. This codes for CASSVATPTRGPTDTQYF.

J is TRBJ2-3 and V is TRBV11-3; 8 bases map to TRBD2. CDR3 length equals 18 residues. Germline-derived CDR1 and CDR2 are SGHNT and YENEEA. Trimming removed 0 bases from V and 0 bases from J; junction bases left unmatched: 8. The CDR3 DNA sequence: TGTGCCAGCAGCTTAGATCGGGAGAAGCGGGGGAGCACAGATACGCAGTATTTT. As protein: CASSLDREKRGSTDTQYF. Filled out from reference TRBV11-3 and TRBJ2-3, the complete variable domain reads EAGVVQSPRYKIIEKKQPVAFWCNPISGHNTLYWYLQNLGQGPELLIRYENEEAVDDSQLPKDRFSAERLKGVDSTLKIQPAELGDSAVYLCASSLDREKRGSTDTQYFGPGTRLTVL.

The J gene is TRBJ2-5, the V gene TRBV28, with 11 bases aligning to TRBD2. This CDR3 comprises 19 residues. V shed 4 bases and J 5 bases; nucleotides not matched to a gene: 18. Looked up from germline, CDR1 is MDHEN and CDR2 is SYDVKM. CDR3: CASSSIFVSGRGITETQYF. The CDR3 DNA is TGTGCCAGCAGTTCCATATTTGTTAGCGGGAGGGGAATAACTGAGACCCAGTACTTC. Supplemented by reference TRBV28 and TRBJ2-5, the full variable domain reads DVKVTQSSRYLVKRTGEKVFLECVQDMDHENMFWYRQDPGLGLRLIYFSYDVKMKEKGDIPEGYSVSREKKERFSLILESASTNQTSMYLCASSSIFVSGRGITETQYFGPGTRLLVL.

The V call is TRBV7-6, the J call TRBJ2-2, with TRBD2 as a possible D gene (6 bases). This CDR3 is 15 amino acids long. From germline, CDR1 is SGHVS and CDR2 FNYEAQ. The germline V and J ends were trimmed by 8 bases and 4 bases, with 17 bases remaining between them. The CDR3 sequence: CASVLGFGSTGELFF. DNA for the CDR3: TGTGCCAGCGTTCTTGGTTTCGGGAGCACCGGGGAGCTGTTTTTT. Variable domain in full (rest from reference TRBV7-6 and TRBJ2-2): GAGVSQSPRYKVTKRGQDVALRCDPISGHVSLYWYRQALGQGPEFLTYFNYEAQQDKSGLPNDRFSAERPEGSISTLTIQRTEQRDSAMYRCASVLGFGSTGELFFGEGSRLTVL.

The chain recombines TRBV27 with TRBJ2-7; TRBD2 agrees at 9 bases. The CDR3 consists of 23 residues. Germline V gives CDR1 MNHEY, CDR2 SMNVEV (reference sequence). V was clipped by 2 bases and J by 2 bases; unmatched bases: 28. The CDR3 nucleotides are TGTGCCAGCAGTTTAACAGGGCTAGCGGGATTACTCTACCCGGCCAATGACCCCTACGAGCAGTACTTC. Amino acid sequence: CASSLTGLAGLLYPANDPYEQYF.

The count of this clone is one. The chain carries TRBV11-3 and TRBJ2-7; a possible D gene is TRBD2 (6 bases). Trimming pared 1 base from V and 7 bases from J, leaving 11 bases between. Germline lookup yields CDR1 SGHNT and CDR2 YENEEA. The CDR3 has 13 residues. CDR3: CASSLAGSAEQYF. CDR3 coding DNA: TGTGCCAGCAGCTTAGCCGGGAGCGCTGAGCAGTACTTC. The entire variable domain, with the rest obtained from reference TRBV11-3 and TRBJ2-7, is as follows: EAGVVQSPRYKIIEKKQPVAFWCNPISGHNTLYWYLQNLGQGPELLIRYENEEAVDDSQLPKDRFSAERLKGVDSTLKIQPAELGDSAVYLCASSLAGSAEQYFGPGTRLTVT.

The CDR3 here is CASSPTSGLSTDTQYF. The DNA for the CDR3 is TGTGCCAGCAGCCCGACTAGCGGGCTTAGCACAGATACGCAGTATTTT. The genes are TRBV14 and TRBJ2-3, with TRBD2 matching 10 bases. The V and J ends lost 4 bases and 0 bases, in that order; junction bases with no gene match: 4. This CDR3 region has 16 residues. In germline, CDR1 is SGHDN, CDR2 FVKESK.

The chain is built from TRBV30 and TRBJ2-3; D might be TRBD1 (6 bases). This CDR3 region has 14 residues. The V gene's germline CDR1 is GTSNPN and CDR2 SVGIG (reference sequence). V shed 4 bases and J shed 2 bases, with 13 bases lying between them. This CDR3 is CAWNRAISTDTQYF. The CDR3, as DNA: TGTGCCTGGAACAGGGCCATCTCCACAGATACGCAGTATTTT.

The chain links TRBV7-6 to TRBJ2-3, with a possible D match to TRBD2 (6 bases). Germline-derived CDR1 and CDR2 are SGHVS and FNYEAQ. V lost 1 base to trimming and J lost 2 bases, with 10 bases between them. The CDR3 is made up of 15 amino acids. CDR3 in DNA: TGTGCCAGCAGCTTAGGGGACTCCTCCACAGATACGCAGTATTTT. Translated, it gives CASSLGDSSTDTQYF.

The chain carries TRBV14 and TRBJ1-2; unclear D gene. CDR3 length: 13 residues. Trimming pared 0 bases from V and 4 bases from J, leaving 6 bases between. The germline V gene encodes CDR1 SGHDN and CDR2 FVKESK. In nucleotides, the CDR3 is TGTGCCAGCAGCCAAGACTCCCTCTATGGCTACACCTTC. Its translation: CASSQDSLYGYTF.

The genes are TRBV28 and TRBJ2-5; D is uncertain. Germline V gives CDR1 MDHEN, CDR2 SYDVKM. The CDR3 is 13 amino acids. V was shortened by 5 bases and J by 3 bases, with 10 bases between the two germline ends. The CDR3 loop is CASSVRVEETQYF. As DNA, the CDR3 is TGTGCCAGCAGTGTAAGAGTGGAAGAGACCCAGTACTTC.

The V gene is TRBV19, the J gene TRBJ1-5; no firm D call. Trimming stripped 5 bases from V and 2 bases from J, with 7 bases between. From germline, CDR1 is LNHDA and CDR2 SQIVND (reference sequence). The CDR3 covers 13 residues. Here the CDR3 DNA reads TGTGCCAGTAGTTTGGCAGGCAATCAGCCCCAGCATTTT. Translated, it gives CASSLAGNQPQHF.

Here the CDR3 reads CASSFLPGRETQYF. CDR3 DNA sequence: TGTGCCAGCAGTTTTCTGCCAGGGCGGGAGACCCAGTACTTC. The chain uses TRBV27 and TRBJ2-5; possibly TRBD1 for D (5 bases). The CDR3 sequence is 14 residues long. The germline V gene encodes CDR1 MNHEY and CDR2 SMNVEV (reference sequence). Trimming cost V 3 bases and J 5 bases, with 13 bases left between them.

In DNA form, the CDR3 reads TGTGCCAGCACCCTCACAGGGAATGGCTACACCTTC. As protein: CASTLTGNGYTF. The chain carries TRBV25-1 and TRBJ1-2; weak D call: TRBD1 (6 bases). The germline V gene has CDR1 MGHDK and CDR2 SYGVNS. V was pared by 7 bases and J by 6 bases, with 12 bases between. The CDR3 contains 12 residues.

In this sample, this clone turned up once. The chain has TRBV7-8 and TRBJ2-2; 12 nucleotides match TRBD2. The CDR3 has 18 residues. CDR1 is SGHVS, CDR2 FQNEAQ, per germline. Trimming took 4 bases from V and 6 from J; bases not matched to a gene: 12. The CDR3, as DNA: TGTGCCAGCAGCTCGGAGTTCCTAGCGGGAGGGGGAGCCGGGGAGCTGTTTTTT. The encoded protein is CASSSEFLAGGGAGELFF.

V usage is TRBV6-1 and J usage is TRBJ2-3, with TRBD1 as a possible D gene (6 bases). Looked up from germline, CDR1 is MNHNS and CDR2 is SASEGT. Trimming removed 11 bases at V and 3 bases at J, with 21 bases between. The CDR3 has 15 amino acids. The CDR3, as DNA: TGTGCCGGGAGAAGACAGGATCTCCTAACAGATACGCAGTATTTT. Amino acids: CAGRRQDLLTDTQYF.

The V and J genes are TRBV7-2 and TRBJ2-6, with D perhaps TRBD2 (7 bases). CDR1 and CDR2 from the germline V gene are SGHTA and FQGNSA. V lost 5 bases, J lost 1 base, and 9 bases lay in between. The CDR3 has 15 amino acids. The CDR3 loop reads CASSRGGSGANVLTF. The CDR3 DNA sequence: TGTGCCAGCAGCAGGGGGGGGTCTGGGGCCAACGTCCTGACTTTC. The full variable domain, with the rest looked up from reference TRBV7-2 and TRBJ2-6, is GAGVSQSPSNKVTEKGKDVELRCDPISGHTALYWYRQSLGQGLEFLIYFQGNSAPDKSGLPSDRFSAERTGGSVSTLTIQRTQQEDSAVYLCASSRGGSGANVLTFGAGSRLTVL.

The chain combines TRBV4-1 with TRBJ1-5; D is uncertain. The CDR3 is 17 amino acids. The ends were cut back, 0 bases at V and 0 bases at J, with 12 bases in the middle. CDR1 MGHRA and CDR2 YSYEKL come from the germline V gene. The CDR3 DNA reads as TGCGCCAGCAGCCAAGAAAATTACATCCTTAGCAATCAGCCCCAGCATTTT. This codes for CASSQENYILSNQPQHF.

The V call is TRBV25-1, the J call TRBJ1-1; D is ambiguous. Germline values: CDR1 MGHDK, CDR2 SYGVNS. The CDR3 is 14 amino acids. Trimming left V 1 base short and J 5 bases short, with 11 bases between. The chain's CDR3 is CASSESWGVTEAFF. In nucleotides, the CDR3 is TGTGCCAGCAGTGAATCTTGGGGAGTGACTGAAGCTTTCTTT.

V usage is TRBV2 and J usage is TRBJ2-1; no reliable D call. CDR1 is SNHLY, CDR2 FYNNEI, per germline. Between the trimmed V and J ends, which lost 4 bases and 6 bases, there was a span of 10 bases. The CDR3 has 13 residues. The CDR3 is CASSGQQLNEQFF. The CDR3 coding sequence is TGTGCCAGCAGTGGACAACAACTCAATGAGCAGTTCTTC. Combining the CDR3 with reference TRBV2 and TRBJ2-1 gives the whole variable domain EPEVTQTPSHQVTQMGQEVILRCVPISNHLYFYWYRQILGQKVEFLVSFYNNEISEKSEIFDDQFSVERPDGSNFTLKIRSTKLEDSAMYFCASSGQQLNEQFFGPGTRLTVL.

The genes are TRBV6-4 and TRBJ2-2; the D is unclear. This CDR3 spans 14 amino acids. The V gene's germline CDR1 is MRHNA and CDR2 SNTAGT. With 2 bases removed from V and 5 bases from J, the gap between germline ends came to 9 bases. The CDR3 bases are TGTGCCAGCAGTGACGCCGTTAGTACCGGGGAGCTGTTTTTT. Protein sequence: CASSDAVSTGELFF.

The rearrangement joins TRBV6-1 to TRBJ2-7, with TRBD2 matching 9 bases. J lost 5 bases, V lost 2 bases, and 10 bases had no gene match. The CDR3 spans 16 residues. CDR1 and CDR2 from the germline V gene are MNHNS and SASEGT. The CDR3 DNA reads as TGTGCCAGCAGTGAATTTCTCCGGACTAGCGATGACGAGCAGTACTTC. Translation gives CASSEFLRTSDDEQYF.

The chain joins TRBV7-8 to TRBJ1-2, with 7 bases that match TRBD1. Germline V gene data show CDR1 as SGHVS and CDR2 as FQNEAQ. V shed 3 bases and J 7 bases; nucleotides not matched to a gene: 8. This CDR3 comprises 14 residues. The chain's CDR3 is CASSFRQGGRGYTF. The CDR3 DNA sequence: TGTGCCAGCAGCTTTCGACAGGGCGGGCGTGGCTACACCTTC.

The chain recombines TRBV6-4 with TRBJ2-1; the D gene is possibly TRBD1 (5 bases). CDR3 length: 13 residues. Trimming removed 1 base at V and 7 bases at J, with 8 bases between. Germline values: CDR1 MRHNA, CDR2 SNTAGT. The CDR3 DNA is TGTGCCAGCAGTGACTGGGGCAAGAATGAGCAGTTCTTC. Residues: CASSDWGKNEQFF.

This clone was detected only a few times. This rearrangement joins TRBV5-1 to TRBJ1-1; 7 bases map to TRBD1. Germline V gene lookup returns CDR1 SGHRS and CDR2 YFSETQ. J lost 4 bases, V lost 2 bases, and 8 bases had no gene match. The CDR3 is 15 amino acids. The CDR3 reads CASSFFRGEITEAFF. CDR3 sequence (DNA): TGCGCCAGCAGCTTCTTCAGGGGGGAGATCACTGAAGCTTTCTTT.

CDR3 loop: CASSPTGGNTIYF. CDR3 DNA sequence: TGTGCCAGCAGTCCCACCGGGGGAAACACCATATATTTT. J is TRBJ1-3 and V is TRBV27; the D is unclear. The V end lost 5 bases, the J end lost 4 bases, and 9 bases lay between the germline ends. Germline assignment: CDR1 MNHEY and CDR2 SMNVEV (reference sequence). The CDR3 has 13 residues.

The J gene is TRBJ2-2, the V gene TRBV28, with 12 bases aligning to TRBD2. The CDR3 length is 19 residues. The germline V gene encodes CDR1 MDHEN and CDR2 SYDVKM. Trimming removed 7 bases from V and 5 bases from J; junction bases left unmatched: 17. The CDR3 region is CASTTPRTSGKALTGELFF. In DNA, the CDR3 is TGTGCCAGCACCACCCCCAGGACTAGCGGGAAGGCCCTAACCGGGGAGCTGTTTTTT.